The rows below give T cell receptor beta chains drawn from one sample of a study of Graves' ophthalmopathy and Graves' hyperthyroidism. Using its own MiXCR run on the multiplex PCR reads, TCRdb lists one record per CDR3 protein. The sample holds about 400,000 distinct CDR3 sequences, around 18% seen once. Material: peripheral blood. These receptors all come from a woman younger than 30 with Graves' ophthalmopathy. CDR3s include the opening cysteine and the closing phenylalanine or tryptophan. Fields, in order: CDR3 protein, CDR3 DNA, D gene, clone size, V gene, J gene. D genes are given only for firm matches. Not all rows give a size; the values are once, few, many and, for expanded clones, a class.

CDR3aa: CSVSSGGFSSSYEQYF; CDR3nt: TGCAGTGTTAGCTCAGGGGGCTTCTCAAGCTCCTACGAGCAGTACTTC; d_gene: TRBD1; abundance: many; v_gene: TRBV20-1; j_gene: TRBJ2-7
CDR3aa: CASGAGQSQETQYF; CDR3nt: TGTGCTAGTGGTGCCGGACAGTCCCAAGAGACCCAGTACTTC; d_gene: NA; abundance: once; v_gene: TRBV12-5; j_gene: TRBJ2-5
CDR3aa: CATSDHRGQVNEQYF; CDR3nt: TGTGCCACCAGTGATCACCGGGGACAGGTGAACGAGCAGTACTTC; d_gene: TRBD1; abundance: NA; v_gene: TRBV24-1; j_gene: TRBJ2-7
CDR3aa: CASTLSVAGELFF; CDR3nt: TGTGCCAGCACCCTTAGTGTGGCCGGGGAGCTGTTTTTT; d_gene: NA; abundance: many; v_gene: TRBV6-2/TRBV6-3; j_gene: TRBJ2-2
CDR3aa: CAISESGGQYF; CDR3nt: TGTGCCATCAGTGAGTCGGGTGGGCAGTACTTC; d_gene: NA; abundance: NA; v_gene: TRBV10-3; j_gene: TRBJ2-7
CDR3aa: CASSLTGLDETQYF; CDR3nt: TGTGCCAGCAGTTTAACGGGACTAGATGAGACCCAGTACTTC; d_gene: TRBD2; abundance: many; v_gene: TRBV27; j_gene: TRBJ2-5
CDR3aa: CASSLIGSPDEQYF; CDR3nt: TGCGCCAGCAGCTTGATCGGATCCCCCGACGAGCAGTACTTC; d_gene: NA; abundance: many; v_gene: TRBV5-1; j_gene: TRBJ2-7
CDR3aa: CASSNGDGPMNTEAFF; CDR3nt: TGTGCCAGCAGTAACGGGGACGGACCCATGAACACTGAAGCTTTCTTT; d_gene: NA; abundance: many; v_gene: TRBV6-2/TRBV6-3; j_gene: TRBJ1-1
CDR3aa: CASSLDNTGNYEQYF; CDR3nt: TGTGCCAGCAGCTTAGACAATACAGGGAACTACGAGCAGTACTTC; d_gene: NA; abundance: many; v_gene: TRBV11-2; j_gene: TRBJ2-7
CDR3aa: CASRLRGTYEQYF; CDR3nt: TGTGCCAGTCGTTTGCGTGGCACCTACGAGCAGTACTTC; d_gene: NA; abundance: many; v_gene: TRBV6-2/TRBV6-3; j_gene: TRBJ2-7
CDR3aa: CASSFWGSGGPGSPLHF; CDR3nt: TGTGCCAGCAGTTTTTGGGGATCAGGGGGCCCGGGTTCACCCCTCCACTTT; d_gene: TRBD1; abundance: many; v_gene: TRBV27; j_gene: TRBJ1-6
CDR3aa: CASSLAGTGETEAFF; CDR3nt: TGCGCCAGCAGCTTGGCCGGGACAGGGGAAACTGAAGCTTTCTTT; d_gene: TRBD1; abundance: many; v_gene: TRBV5-1; j_gene: TRBJ1-1
CDR3aa: CASSPRLGTEAFF; CDR3nt: TGTGCCAGCAGCCCACGATTGGGCACTGAAGCTTTCTTT; d_gene: NA; abundance: many; v_gene: TRBV11-2; j_gene: TRBJ1-1
CDR3aa: CASSLDGTGAIEQYF; CDR3nt: TGTGCCAGCAGCCTAGACGGGACAGGGGCTATCGAGCAGTACTTC; d_gene: TRBD1; abundance: many; v_gene: TRBV7-2; j_gene: TRBJ2-7
CDR3aa: CASSWSNRDYSYEQYF; CDR3nt: TGTGCCAGCAGTTGGTCCAACCGGGACTACTCCTACGAGCAGTACTTC; d_gene: TRBD2; abundance: NA; v_gene: TRBV6-5; j_gene: TRBJ2-7
CDR3aa: CASSLSASVQYFGETQYF; CDR3nt: TGTGCCAGCAGCCTCAGTGCATCAGTCCAATACTTCGGAGAGACCCAGTACTTC; d_gene: NA; abundance: many; v_gene: TRBV28; j_gene: TRBJ2-5
CDR3aa: CASSYGPGRVEAFF; CDR3nt: TGTGCCAGCAGTTACGGGCCGGGGCGCGTTGAAGCTTTCTTT; d_gene: NA; abundance: NA; v_gene: TRBV6-5; j_gene: TRBJ1-1
CDR3aa: CASSQDSIGSRSNEQYF; CDR3nt: TGCGCCAGCAGCCAAGATTCGATCGGGAGTAGGTCGAACGAGCAGTACTTC; d_gene: NA; abundance: many; v_gene: TRBV4-3; j_gene: TRBJ2-7
CDR3aa: CSAYFRIFTEAFF; CDR3nt: TGCAGTGCTTATTTCCGGATCTTCACTGAAGCTTTCTTT; d_gene: NA; abundance: many; v_gene: TRBV20-1; j_gene: TRBJ1-1
CDR3aa: CASSFQGQGYTF; CDR3nt: TGTGCCAGCAGTTTCCAGGGGCAAGGCTACACCTTC; d_gene: NA; abundance: many; v_gene: TRBV28; j_gene: TRBJ1-2
CDR3aa: CASSYSIQGSSYNSPLHF; CDR3nt: TGTGCCAGCAGTTACTCGATTCAGGGGAGCTCCTATAATTCACCCCTCCACTTT; d_gene: NA; abundance: many; v_gene: TRBV6-5; j_gene: TRBJ1-6
CDR3aa: CSARRPTEPQHF; CDR3nt: TGCAGTGCTAGGAGACCTACGGAGCCCCAGCATTTT; d_gene: NA; abundance: many; v_gene: TRBV20-1; j_gene: TRBJ1-5
CDR3aa: CASSFPGSRPQHF; CDR3nt: TGTGCCAGCAGCTTCCCTGGATCCAGGCCCCAGCATTTT; d_gene: NA; abundance: many; v_gene: TRBV7-2; j_gene: TRBJ1-5
CDR3aa: CSVKFSGETQYF; CDR3nt: TGCAGCGTGAAGTTCAGCGGAGAGACCCAGTACTTC; d_gene: NA; abundance: many; v_gene: TRBV29-1; j_gene: TRBJ2-5
CDR3aa: CAWSVKRDSPLHF; CDR3nt: TGTGCCTGGAGTGTAAAGCGGGATTCACCCCTCCACTTT; d_gene: NA; abundance: many; v_gene: TRBV30; j_gene: TRBJ1-6